The 21 T cell receptor beta chains below all came from one sample that was sequenced in a study of CXCR3-negative and CXCR3-positive naive CD8 T cells. TRB cDNA was prepared as libraries by UMI-labeled 5' RACE. TCRdb re-analyzed the 5' RACE reads; it lists each CDR3 protein once, without DNA. The ten top clones account for nearly 0.5%, within a sample of over 100,000 distinct CDR3 sequences. The sequencing input was naive CXCR3- CD8+ T cells from blood. As for subset: CD45RO-CCR7+CD27+CD95- naive CD8+ T cells lacking CXCR3 (TNR3-). These receptors came from a human donor in good health. Some clones in this sample may be carry-over from other donors' samples.

V is TRBV14 and J is TRBJ2-7; absent DNA, TCRdb's TRBD1 call cannot be checked. The CDR3 loop spans 17 amino acids. CDR1 is SGHDN and CDR2 is FVKESK in the germline V gene. CDR3 sequence: CASSPFPGQGLFREQYF.

The chain carries TRBV27 and TRBJ1-5. Looked up from germline, CDR1 is MNHEY and CDR2 is SMNVEV (reference sequence). This CDR3 is built from 12 residues. This CDR3 reads CASSRSNQPQHF.

The chain uses TRBV5-1 and TRBJ2-7. The CDR3 covers 14 residues. CDR1 is SGHRS and CDR2 is YFSETQ in the germline V gene. The CDR3 reads CASSLEVSSYEQYF.

The V gene is TRBV19, the J gene TRBJ2-7; TCRdb's D call of TRBD1 is untestable without DNA. CDR1 and CDR2 from the germline V gene are LNHDA and SQIVND (reference sequence). This CDR3 region has 13 residues. This chain's CDR3 is CASSETQGVEQYF.

The rearrangement links TRBV12-3 or TRBV12-4 to TRBJ1-2; TCRdb selects TRBD1, and the lack of DNA leaves this call unchecked. The CDR3 loop spans 15 amino acids. The CDR3 here is CASSFPPGTNYGYTF.

The J gene is TRBJ2-6, the V gene TRBV14. The CDR3 runs 17 residues. Germline assignment: CDR1 SGHDN and CDR2 FVKESK. CDR3 region: CASSQLIIIGGANVLTF. Full variable domain (outside the CDR3, taken from reference TRBV14 and TRBJ2-6): EAGVTQFPSHSVIEKGQTVTLRCDPISGHDNLYWYRRVMGKEIKFLLHFVKESKQDESGMPNNRFLAERTGGTYSTLKVQPAELEDSGVYFCASSQLIIIGGANVLTFGAGSRLTVL.

The chain couples TRBV7-2 to TRBJ2-5; the D call from TCRdb, TRBD2, cannot be confirmed without DNA. This CDR3 spans 14 amino acids. Germline loops: CDR1 SGHTA, CDR2 FQGNSA. CDR3 loop: CASSPGLVLETQYF.

The V call is TRBV28, the J call TRBJ1-2. The CDR3 sequence is 15 residues long. Germline V gene sequence: CDR1 MDHEN, CDR2 SYDVKM. The CDR3 spells CASSLQYLSQYGYTF.

This chain connects TRBV4-3 to TRBJ2-2; TCRdb's D gene call, TRBD1, goes unchecked for lack of DNA. Germline V lookup: CDR1 LGHNA, CDR2 YSLEER. The CDR3 totals 14 residues. CDR3 in amino acids: CASSQDRAVGELFF.

The chain is built from TRBV20-1 and TRBJ1-1. Per germline, CDR1 DFQATT and CDR2 SNEGSKA (reference sequence). There are 16 residues in the CDR3. CDR3 amino acids: CSARDPGFRGSTEAFF.

This chain uses TRBV5-1 with TRBJ2-7. The CDR3 is made up of 11 amino acids. Germline V CDR1 and CDR2: SGHRS, YFSETQ. The CDR3 sequence: CASSESYEQYF. Based on the CDR3 plus reference TRBV5-1 and TRBJ2-7, the full variable domain is KAGVTQTPRYLIKTRGQQVTLSCSPISGHRSVSWYQQTPGQGLQFLFEYFSETQRNKGNFPGRFSGRQFSNSRSEMNVSTLELGDSALYLCASSESYEQYFGPGTRLTVT.

The rearrangement links TRBV6-2 or TRBV6-3 to TRBJ2-2; there is no DNA to check the TCRdb D call of TRBD2. From germline, CDR1 is MNHEY and CDR2 SVGEGT. This CDR3 spans 22 amino acids. The CDR3 sequence is CASSYEARSGGGPIQRTGELFF.

CDR3 in amino acids: CSVRGGQDSYEQYF. The chain couples TRBV20-1 to TRBJ2-7; TCRdb's D gene call, TRBD1, goes unchecked for lack of DNA. Looked up from germline, CDR1 is DFQATT and CDR2 is SNEGSKA (reference sequence). This CDR3 spans 14 amino acids.

The chain uses TRBV14 and TRBJ2-7. The CDR3 runs 13 residues. CDR1 SGHDN and CDR2 FVKESK come from the germline V gene. The CDR3 sequence is CASSQILGYEQYF.

The chain uses TRBV12-3 or TRBV12-4 and TRBJ1-5; TCRdb's assignment of TRBD1 cannot be checked, as there is no DNA. This CDR3 is 16 amino acids long. CDR3 protein: CASSLTGTGGAQPQHF.

This rearrangement joins TRBV4-3 to TRBJ2-7; TCRdb designates TRBD2, a call that cannot be tested without DNA. The CDR3 runs 13 residues. Germline V gives CDR1 LGHNA, CDR2 YSLEER. CDR3 residues: CASSQEGWEQQYF.

V gene TRBV28 combines with J gene TRBJ2-5. Germline V CDR1 and CDR2: MDHEN, SYDVKM. The CDR3 contains 13 residues. CDR3 loop: CASSFAFQETQYF.

The CDR3 loop is CASSQDNPGPETQYF. The genes are TRBV14 and TRBJ2-5; with no DNA, the TCRdb D assignment of TRBD1 cannot be verified. The CDR3 contains 15 residues. Germline assignment: CDR1 SGHDN and CDR2 FVKESK.

The chain carries TRBV10-2 and TRBJ2-7. The CDR3 totals 12 residues. CDR1 is WSHSY and CDR2 is SAAADI in the germline V gene. This CDR3 is CASSGGFHEQYF.

The V and J genes are TRBV2 and TRBJ2-2. Germline assignment: CDR1 SNHLY and CDR2 FYNNEI. The CDR3 runs 13 residues. The CDR3 protein is CASSVGVTGVLFF.

The genes are TRBV29-1 and TRBJ2-6. Germline V gene lookup returns CDR1 SQVTM and CDR2 ANQGSEA. The CDR3 consists of 16 residues. The CDR3 loop reads CSVEDPQVSGANVLTF.